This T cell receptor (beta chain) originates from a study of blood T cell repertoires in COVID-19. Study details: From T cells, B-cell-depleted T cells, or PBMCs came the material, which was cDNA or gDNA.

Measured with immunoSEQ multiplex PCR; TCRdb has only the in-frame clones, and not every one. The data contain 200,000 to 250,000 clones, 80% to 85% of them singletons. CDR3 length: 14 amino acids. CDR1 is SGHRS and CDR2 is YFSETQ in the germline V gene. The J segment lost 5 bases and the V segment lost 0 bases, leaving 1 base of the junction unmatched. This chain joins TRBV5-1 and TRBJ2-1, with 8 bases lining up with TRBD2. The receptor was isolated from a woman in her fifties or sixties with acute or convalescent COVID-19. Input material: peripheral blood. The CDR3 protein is CASSLGLANNEQFF. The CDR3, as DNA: TGCGCCAGCAGCTTGGGACTAGCGAACAATGAGCAGTTCTTC.